This entry features one T cell receptor beta chain sequence. This clone was observed a few times. Its antigen remains unidentified. No qualities accompany the bases; no much larger clone lies one base away. These data are taken from a study of blood T cell repertoires in COVID-19 (TCRdb year 2020). In terms of the full investigation: Samples from collaborators originated in the United States, Italy and Spain and spanned both the acute and convalescent phases of COVID-19. The prospective study material was composed of cDNA or gDNA derived from T cells, B-cell-depleted T cells, or PBMCs. Subjects who had been exposed to COVID-19, were actively infected with it, or had recovered from it provided the deeply sampled blood TCRbeta repertoires that made up the dataset. The repertoires were released in a freely available public database meant as a resource for research on the immune response to SARS-CoV-2. The samples were drawn from two sources: the first 160 participants of the ongoing ImmuneRACE study, and over 950 subjects contributed by 6 global collaborators. Sample metadata almost always included a de-identified subject ID, COVID-19 status, age in years and sex. HLA class I and class II types, where available, came from metadata supplied by the sample provider rather than from assay-based typing. Overall study outcomes, separate from this receptor: The quantity of clinical and demographic metadata differed by source and by participant and was supplied without curation.

In the prospective study, participants were about 18 to 100 years old, resided in about two dozen geographic areas of the United States, and were enrolled through a virtual design. Cohort assignment in the prospective study relied on participant-reported clinical history from a screening survey and a study questionnaire. Recovered participants in ImmuneRACE Cohort 3 were defined as having two consecutive negative NP/OP PCR tests, clearance from a healthcare professional, or resolution of symptoms. Each participant in the prospective study had whole blood, serum and a nasopharyngeal or oropharyngeal swab collected by mobile phlebotomists. Additional blood draws and questionnaires over an approximately 2-month period could optionally be provided by prospective study participants. Blood samples from the prospective study were shipped frozen or at room temperature prior to DNA extraction. According to the germline V gene, CDR1 reads SGDLS and CDR2 reads YYNGEE. From its cysteine to its phenylalanine, the CDR3 spans 16 amino acids. Left in the record is the CDR3 DNA by itself, 48 bases read in frame from the first base. The V end loses 4 bases and the J end loses 0 bases, and a stretch of 14 bases separates them.

TCRbeta CDR3 regions were amplified from genomic DNA using the immunoSEQ Assay, a bias-controlled multiplex PCR. Per the original workflow: Within the assay, amplification of reference gene primers was used to estimate how many nucleated cells each sample contained. Sequence reads were collapsed and filtered to measure the absolute abundance of every unique TCRbeta CDR3 rearrangement. For each sample, productive Simpson clonality was calculated as the square root of Simpson's diversity index across productive rearrangements. As stored in TCRdb, this immuneACCESS dataset retains in-frame rearrangements with V and J assigned. A fraction of the clones does not appear; measured against another copy, unresolved V genes explain less than half of the discrepancy, and the remainder lacks a known reason. Clonal size and the V and J genes are those of that table, whereas D and trimming came from the DNA. The sample records hundreds of thousands of clones, about nine tenths of which are singletons. The ten largest clones take up about 9.4% of the sample.

The clonotype comes from a woman between 25 and 40 years old who had recovered from COVID-19. The sequenced material came from PBMCs or T cells enriched from blood (not recorded which). The rearrangement combines TRBV9 with TRBJ1-3; too little of a D gene remains to name it. The DNA is as follows: TGTGCCAGCAGCTCCTCTCCGTCGTTCTCTGGAAACACCATATATTTT. It codes for CASSSSPSFSGNTIYF. The CDR3, completed at both ends by the reference TRBV9 and TRBJ1-3 genes, gives the full variable domain DSGVTQTPKHLITATGQRVTLRCSPRSGDLSVYWYQQSLDQGLQFLIQYYNGEERAKGNILERFSAQQFPDLHSELNLSSLELGDSALYFCASSSSPSFSGNTIYFGEGSWLTVV.